This TCR beta chain was identified during a study of cytomegalovirus exposure and HLA in healthy donors. Broader study findings: Cytomegalovirus association was listed for approximately 150 TCR beta chains.

Germline CDR1 and CDR2: LNHDA and SQIVND (reference sequence). This CDR3 region has 16 residues. With 4 bases clipped from V and 0 bases from J, the junction kept 8 bases outside the gene matches. The data were produced by immunoSEQ multiplex PCR, yet TCRdb's version contains in-frame clones alone and is incomplete. The table shows 50,000 to 70,000 clones, with 85% to 95% occurring only once. About this clone itself: Its target is not known.

Sample: PBMCs. The receptor was isolated from a woman between 18 and 29 years old in good health and CMV-seropositive. This chain links TRBV19 with TRBJ2-7, with TRBD1 identical over 8 bases. The CDR3 sequence: CASSTRTGPNSYEQYF. In DNA form, the CDR3 reads TGTGCCAGTAGTACCAGGACAGGGCCAAACTCCTACGAGCAGTACTTC.